Each of the 3 T cell receptor beta chains below was sequenced from the same sample in a study of blood T cell repertoires in COVID-19. Some clones are missing from TCRdb's copy, which holds only in-frame ones; the method was immunoSEQ multiplex PCR. Of approximately 310,000 clones listed, 85% are singletons. The sequenced sample was PBMCs or T cells enriched from blood (not recorded which). These receptors were taken from a woman aged 25 to 39 who had been exposed to COVID-19.

The chain uses TRBV28 and TRBJ1-4; the D is unclear. Trimming cost V 6 bases and J 4 bases, with 12 bases left between them. Germline loops: CDR1 MDHEN, CDR2 SYDVKM. The CDR3 extends over 14 amino acids. The CDR3: CASRSGSFNEKLFF. The CDR3 nucleotides are TGTGCCAGCAGATCCGGGTCTTTTAATGAAAAACTGTTTTTT.

The chain combines TRBV7-2 with TRBJ1-3, with 7 positions matching TRBD1. The CDR3 spans 17 residues. The V segment lost 5 bases and the J segment 0 bases; nucleotides outside the gene matches: 10. CDR1 and CDR2 (germline): SGHTA, FQGNSA. The CDR3 region is CASSPGPQGTSGNTIYF. The CDR3 coding sequence is TGTGCCAGCAGCCCTGGACCACAGGGGACCTCTGGAAACACCATATATTTT.

The rearrangement links TRBV27 to TRBJ2-1; TRBD1 might be the D (6 bases). Trimming pared 3 bases from V and 7 bases from J, leaving 16 bases between. The germline V gene encodes CDR1 MNHEY and CDR2 SMNVEV (reference sequence). This CDR3 contains 15 residues. This CDR3 is CASSLGRRGSNEQFF. The CDR3 bases are TGTGCCAGCAGTTTGGGACGAAGGGGGAGTAATGAGCAGTTCTTC.